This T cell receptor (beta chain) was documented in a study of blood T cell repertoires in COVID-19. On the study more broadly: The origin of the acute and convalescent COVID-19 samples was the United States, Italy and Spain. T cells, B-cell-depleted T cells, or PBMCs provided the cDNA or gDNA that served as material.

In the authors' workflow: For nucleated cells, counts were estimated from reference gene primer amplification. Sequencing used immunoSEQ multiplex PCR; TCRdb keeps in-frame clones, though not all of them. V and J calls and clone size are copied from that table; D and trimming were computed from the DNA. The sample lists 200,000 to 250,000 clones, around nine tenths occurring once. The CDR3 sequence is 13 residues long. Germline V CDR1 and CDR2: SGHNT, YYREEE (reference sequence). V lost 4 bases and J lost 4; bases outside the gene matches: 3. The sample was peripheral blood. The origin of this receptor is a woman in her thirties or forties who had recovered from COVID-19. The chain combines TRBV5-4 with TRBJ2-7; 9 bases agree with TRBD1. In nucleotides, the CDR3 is TGTGCCAGCAGCAGGGACAGGGAATACGAGCAGTACTTC. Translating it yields CASSRDREYEQYF.